The sequence of this T cell receptor beta chain was determined in a study of T cell repertoires in cytomegalovirus infection (dated by TCRdb to about 2019). Some background on the complete study: Alongside well-studied HLA-B-restricted epitopes, the peptide stimulations were aimed at recently identified HLA-C-restricted CMV epitopes, whose presentation resists viral immunomodulation. Because public TCR beta signatures pointed to carriage of CMV infection together with the matching HLA type, the HLA type of each donor mattered for the analysis. Paper-wide results and their limitations: In both this cohort and an independent approximately 350-donor cohort, the cumulative frequency of public TCR beta family members distinguished carriers of CMV infection plus the relevant HLA type. The ex vivo response was dominated by HLA-C-restricted CMV-specific TCR beta clonotypes, which also provided the single most frequent clonotype in two of eight donors.

The treatment or condition label corresponds to: in vitro stimulation with specific CMV peptide epitopes to enrich CMV-specific T cells. The germline V gene (reference sequence) yields SGHNT for CDR1 and YYREEE for CDR2. V lost 7 bases and J lost 2 bases; the stretch between them is 16 bases long. The CDR3 measures 15 amino acids from cysteine to phenylalanine. Only the CDR3 part of the read is kept: 45 bases, read in frame from the first base. TCRdb shows the sequencer as Illumina HiSeq 1500. In-frame beta chains were kept once TCRdb had trimmed the public reads at Q25 with fastp and called clones with MiXCR. Here each entry gathers all rows of one CDR3 protein and keeps the most common genes and DNA. In this sample the table shows some 30,000 distinct CDR3 sequences, around a fifth of which occur a single time. In total, the top ten clones hold approximately 81% of the sample. This clonotype was detected many times. Which antigen it targets is not known. Base qualities are not provided; no much larger clone lies one nucleotide away.

The material sequenced was CD8+ T cells from cultured PBMCs, taken from culture after CMV antigen stimulation. The TCR was taken from a human donor in good health (CMV status not recorded). Some clones in this sample may be carry-over from other donors' samples. The chain employs TRBV5-4 and TRBJ2-1, with the D gene tentatively TRBD1 or TRBD2, based on 7 matching bases in each. Here the CDR3 is given as CASRGDTGAYNEQFF. The nucleotide sequence reads as follows: TGTGCCAGCCGGGGGGATACAGGGGCCTACAATGAGCAGTTCTTC.